This T cell receptor (beta chain) is from a study of blood T cell repertoires in COVID-19. The table came from immunoSEQ multiplex PCR; TCRdb's copy has only in-frame clones and leaves some out. The data contain about 220,000 clones, roughly 84% of them seen just once; the ten biggest clones take up 3.6%. The material sequenced was peripheral blood. This clonotype was sampled from a woman of 80 years or more with acute or convalescent COVID-19.

The CDR3 nucleotides read TGTGCCAGCAGTTTTACGGAGACAGGGGGTACAGATACGCAGTATTTT. Amino acids: CASSFTETGGTDTQYF. The V and J genes are TRBV28 and TRBJ2-3; 9 bases fit TRBD1. In germline, CDR1 is MDHEN, CDR2 SYDVKM. J gave up 3 bases and V 3 bases, and 7 bases lay outside the gene matches. The CDR3 spans 16 residues. The variable domain in full, completed from reference TRBV28 and TRBJ2-3, reads DVKVTQSSRYLVKRTGEKVFLECVQDMDHENMFWYRQDPGLGLRLIYFSYDVKMKEKGDIPEGYSVSREKKERFSLILESASTNQTSMYLCASSFTETGGTDTQYFGPGTRLTVL.